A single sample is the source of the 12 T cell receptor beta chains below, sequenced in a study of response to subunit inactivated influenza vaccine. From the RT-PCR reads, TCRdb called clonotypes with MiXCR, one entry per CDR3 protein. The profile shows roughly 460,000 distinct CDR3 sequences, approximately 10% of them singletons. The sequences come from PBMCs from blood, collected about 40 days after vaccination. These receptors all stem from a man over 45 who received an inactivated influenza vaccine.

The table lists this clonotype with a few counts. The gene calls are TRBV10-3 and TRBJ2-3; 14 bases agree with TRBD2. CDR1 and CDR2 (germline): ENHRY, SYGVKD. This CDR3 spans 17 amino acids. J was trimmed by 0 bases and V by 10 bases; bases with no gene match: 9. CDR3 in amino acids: CATQTSGRALSTDTQYF. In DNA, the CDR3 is TGTGCCACCCAGACTAGCGGGAGGGCCCTCAGCACAGATACGCAGTATTTT.

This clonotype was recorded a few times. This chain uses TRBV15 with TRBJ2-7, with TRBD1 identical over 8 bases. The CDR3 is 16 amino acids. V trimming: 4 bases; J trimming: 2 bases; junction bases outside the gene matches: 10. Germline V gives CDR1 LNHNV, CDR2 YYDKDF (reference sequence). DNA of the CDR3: TGTGCCACCAGCACTGAAGGACAGGGAAGACCCTACGAGCAGTACTTC. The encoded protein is CATSTEGQGRPYEQYF.

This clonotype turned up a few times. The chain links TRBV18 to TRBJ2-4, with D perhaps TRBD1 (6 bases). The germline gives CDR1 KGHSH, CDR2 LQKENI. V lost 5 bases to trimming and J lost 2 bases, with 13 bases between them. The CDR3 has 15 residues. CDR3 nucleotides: TGTGCCAGCTCAGGGACATTGGCTACCAAAAACATTCAGTACTTC. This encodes CASSGTLATKNIQYF.

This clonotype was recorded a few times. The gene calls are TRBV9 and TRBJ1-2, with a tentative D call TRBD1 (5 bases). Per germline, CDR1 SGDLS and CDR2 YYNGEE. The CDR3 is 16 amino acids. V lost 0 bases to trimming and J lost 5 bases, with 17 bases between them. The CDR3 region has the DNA TGTGCCAGCAGCGTAGGGGGGGGGTCCCTCGAGTATGGCTACACCTTC. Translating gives CASSVGGGSLEYGYTF.

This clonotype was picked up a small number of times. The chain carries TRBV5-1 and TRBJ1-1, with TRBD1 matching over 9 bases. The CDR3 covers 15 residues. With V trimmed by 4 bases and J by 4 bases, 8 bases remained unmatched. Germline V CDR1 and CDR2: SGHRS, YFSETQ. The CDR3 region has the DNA TGCGCCAGCAGCACCCAGACAGGGGGAAGCACTGAAGCTTTCTTT. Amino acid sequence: CASSTQTGGSTEAFF.

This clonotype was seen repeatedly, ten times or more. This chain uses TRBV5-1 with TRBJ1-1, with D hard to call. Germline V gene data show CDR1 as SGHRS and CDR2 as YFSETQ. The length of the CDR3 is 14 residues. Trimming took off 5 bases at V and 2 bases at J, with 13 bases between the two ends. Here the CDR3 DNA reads TGCGCCAGCAGGGAGGATTGGGGAAACACTGAAGCTTTCTTT. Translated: CASREDWGNTEAFF.

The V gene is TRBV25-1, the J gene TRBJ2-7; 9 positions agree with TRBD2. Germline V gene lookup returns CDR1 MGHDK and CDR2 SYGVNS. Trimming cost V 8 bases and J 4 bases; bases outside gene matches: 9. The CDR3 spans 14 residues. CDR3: CASESGRRAYEQYF. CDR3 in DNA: TGTGCCAGCGAAAGCGGGAGGCGGGCATACGAGCAGTACTTC.

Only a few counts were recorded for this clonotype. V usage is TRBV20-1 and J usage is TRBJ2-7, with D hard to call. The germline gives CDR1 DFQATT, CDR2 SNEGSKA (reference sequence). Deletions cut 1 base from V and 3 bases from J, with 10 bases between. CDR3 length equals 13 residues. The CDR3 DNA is TGCAGTGCTAGAGGGCATCTAAACTACGAGCAGTACTTC. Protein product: CSARGHLNYEQYF.

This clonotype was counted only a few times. CDR3 nucleotide sequence: TGCGCCAGCAGCGCCCGACAGGGGGGCGGCATTCAGTACTTC. This encodes CASSARQGGGIQYF. The chain links TRBV5-1 to TRBJ2-4; 9 positions match TRBD1. The germline V gene encodes CDR1 SGHRS and CDR2 YFSETQ. The CDR3 runs to 14 residues. Losses at the gene ends were 4 bases for V and 9 bases for J; bases not matched to a gene: 8.

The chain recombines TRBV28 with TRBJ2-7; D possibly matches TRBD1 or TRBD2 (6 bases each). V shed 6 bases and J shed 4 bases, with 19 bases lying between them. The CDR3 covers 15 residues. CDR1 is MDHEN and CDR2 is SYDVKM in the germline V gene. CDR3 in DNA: TGTGCCAGCAGGATAAAGACAGGCCGGGAGTACGAGCAGTACTTC. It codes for CASRIKTGREYEQYF.

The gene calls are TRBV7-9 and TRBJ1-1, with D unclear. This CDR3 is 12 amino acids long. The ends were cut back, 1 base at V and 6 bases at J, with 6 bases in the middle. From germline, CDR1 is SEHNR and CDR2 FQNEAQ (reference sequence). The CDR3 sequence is CASSLGQAEAFF. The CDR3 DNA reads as TGTGCCAGCAGCTTAGGGCAGGCTGAAGCTTTCTTT.

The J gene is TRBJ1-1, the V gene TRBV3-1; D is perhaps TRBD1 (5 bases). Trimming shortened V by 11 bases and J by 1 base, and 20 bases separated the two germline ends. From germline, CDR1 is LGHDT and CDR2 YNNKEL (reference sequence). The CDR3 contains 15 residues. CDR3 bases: TGTGCCTCCTCCCAAGATGGGGCAGGGAACACTGAAGCTTTCTTT. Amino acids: CASSQDGAGNTEAFF.